This T cell receptor (beta chain) appears in the sequencing data of a study of PD-1 blockade in classical Hodgkin lymphoma. In the study overall: Patients were dosed intravenously with nivolumab at 3 mg/kg every 2 weeks.

Using immunoSEQ multiplex PCR, the repertoire was profiled, and TCRdb retains in-frame clones only, with some absent. The sample records 20,000 to 25,000 clones, around 68% being singletons. Time point given: cycle 4 day 1 (C4D1), after 5 to 7 weeks of nivolumab. Every single patient, without exception, relapsed after autologous stem cell transplantation, and brentuximab vedotin exposure varied. Magnetic depletion of unwanted cells isolated CD4+ T cells from thawed PBMCs. This clone was seen more than once but under ten times. The CDR3 spans 14 residues. CDR1 and CDR2 (germline): LNHNV, YYDKDF (reference sequence). V lost 1 base, J lost 5 bases, and 11 bases lay in between.

The clonotype originates from a human donor with classical Hodgkin lymphoma. This chain links TRBV15 with TRBJ2-5, with D possibly being TRBD1 or TRBD2 (5 bases each). Sequencing was performed on CD4+ T cells from blood, taken before the fourth cycle of nivolumab. The CDR3 nucleotides read TGTGCCACCAGCAGAGCAGGGACGGGTGAGACCCAGTACTTC. It is translated as CATSRAGTGETQYF. Full variable domain (remainder filled in from reference TRBV15 and TRBJ2-5): DAMVIQNPRYQVTQFGKPVTLSCSQTLNHNVMYWYQQKSSQAPKLLFHYYDKDFNNEADTPDNFQSRRPNTSFCFLDIRSPGLGDTAMYLCATSRAGTGETQYFGPGTRLLVL.